Each of the 13 T cell receptor beta chains below was sequenced from the same sample in a study of neurological immune-mediated disorders. TCRdb re-called the 5' RACE reads with MiXCR, one entry per CDR3 protein. The sample contains tens of thousands of distinct CDR3 sequences, 3% to 4% of which appear only once. Sequenced input: PBMCs. The receptors shown here come from a man aged 35 to 55 with multiple sclerosis.

The table lists this clonotype with many counts. The V call is TRBV10-3, the J call TRBJ1-5; TRBD1 might be the D (5 bases). The CDR3 spans 12 residues. Trimming shortened V by 11 bases and J by 1 base, and 9 bases separated the two germline ends. CDR1 is ENHRY, CDR2 SYGVKD, per germline. In DNA, the CDR3 is TGTGCCGCCCGGGGGAGCAATCAGCCCCAGCATTTT. Residues: CAARGSNQPQHF.

This clonotype showed up many times. The chain links TRBV5-1 to TRBJ1-2, with 8 bases identical to TRBD1. With 5 bases clipped from V and 3 bases from J, the junction kept 6 bases outside the gene matches. The CDR3 sequence is 14 residues long. CDR1 and CDR2 (germline): SGHRS, YFSETQ. CDR3 sequence (DNA): TGCGCCAGCAGACTTGGGACAGGAGACTATGGCTACACCTTC. It codes for CASRLGTGDYGYTF.

This clonotype was detected many times. The rearrangement uses TRBV7-9 and TRBJ2-3; D is unresolved. Germline CDR1 is SEHNR and CDR2 is FQNEAQ (reference sequence). The CDR3 is 11 residues long. The ends were cut back, 5 bases at V and 7 bases at J, with 7 bases in the middle. In DNA form, the CDR3 reads TGTGCCAGCAGCCTCGCAAATACGCAGTATTTT. Protein: CASSLANTQYF.

This clonotype was recorded many times. The chain couples TRBV5-6 to TRBJ1-5; TRBD1 matches 7 bases. CDR1 and CDR2 (germline): SGHDT, YYEEEE. Germline trimming cut 2 bases from V and 6 bases from J; bases unmatched to any gene: 5. The CDR3 consists of 14 residues. CDR3 bases: TGTGCCAGCAGCTTTGAGGGGGCCGGTCAGCCCCAGCATTTT. It translates to CASSFEGAGQPQHF.

At least ten counts were recorded for this clonotype. The genes are TRBV20-1 and TRBJ2-7, with D uncertain. V lost 3 bases, J lost 2 bases, and 8 bases lay in between. The CDR3 runs 12 residues. Germline V gene sequence: CDR1 DFQATT, CDR2 SNEGSKA (reference sequence). CDR3 protein: CSARGGTYEQYF. The CDR3 DNA sequence: TGCAGTGCTAGGGGCGGTACCTACGAGCAGTACTTC.

This clonotype showed up many times. V is TRBV10-3 and J is TRBJ1-2, with D perhaps TRBD1 (5 bases). Germline CDR1 reads ENHRY; CDR2 reads SYGVKD. V lost 2 bases to trimming and J lost 1 base, with 23 bases between them. The CDR3 is 19 amino acids. The CDR3: CAISETPLGQGKYNYGYTF. The CDR3 bases are TGTGCCATCAGTGAGACCCCGCTGGGGCAGGGAAAATATAACTATGGCTACACCTTC.

This clonotype has just a few counts. The chain is built from TRBV20-1 and TRBJ2-3, with 7 bases aligning to TRBD1. The CDR3 spans 14 residues. V was pared by 6 bases and J by 3 bases, with 9 bases of the junction left unmatched. Germline lookup yields CDR1 DFQATT and CDR2 SNEGSKA (reference sequence). The CDR3, as DNA: TGCAGTGCCACCACAGGGGTAGGGACAGATACGCAGTATTTT. This encodes CSATTGVGTDTQYF.

This clonotype was observed at least ten times. The chain couples TRBV7-2 to TRBJ2-7; 7 bases map to TRBD2. J lost 7 bases, V lost 6 bases, and 18 bases had no gene match. Germline V gives CDR1 SGHTA, CDR2 FQGNSA. The CDR3 has 16 residues. Here the CDR3 DNA reads TGTGCCAGCAGTACCCCAAAATTACCTAGCGGTGATGAGCAGTACTTC. As protein: CASSTPKLPSGDEQYF.

This clonotype was picked up many times. Written as DNA, the CDR3 is TGTGCCAGCGGCCTTTTAGGAGAGCAGTTCTTC. Translated: CASGLLGEQFF. The gene calls are TRBV11-2 and TRBJ2-1; unclear D gene. Germline CDR1 reads SGHAT; CDR2 reads FQNNGV. The CDR3 is made up of 11 amino acids. Trimming took off 8 bases at V and 10 bases at J, with 12 bases between the two ends.

This clonotype was seen many times. The chain joins TRBV5-1 to TRBJ2-5, with 8 bases that match TRBD1. Germline loops: CDR1 SGHRS, CDR2 YFSETQ. V trimming: 0 bases; J trimming: 3 bases; junction bases outside the gene matches: 10. This CDR3 spans 17 amino acids. The CDR3 sequence is CASSLVTGVGLKETQYF. CDR3 in DNA: TGCGCCAGCAGCTTGGTGACAGGGGTAGGCCTAAAAGAGACCCAGTACTTC.

This clonotype was recorded many times. The chain has TRBV29-1 and TRBJ1-1, with a tentative D call TRBD1 (6 bases). The germline CDR1 and CDR2 sequences are SQVTM and ANQGSEA. CDR3 length: 12 amino acids. Trimming pared 0 bases from V and 10 bases from J, leaving 12 bases between. For the CDR3, the DNA is TGCAGCGTTGAAGATCTAACAGGGCGAGCTTTCTTT. Translation: CSVEDLTGRAFF.

At least ten counts were recorded for this clonotype. The chain combines TRBV18 with TRBJ2-7; TRBD1 agrees at 8 bases. CDR3 length: 15 amino acids. Germline assignment: CDR1 KGHSH and CDR2 LQKENI. V lost 2 bases and J lost 5; bases outside the gene matches: 8. For the CDR3, the DNA is TGTGCCAGCTCACCAAGGTTGGGACAGGCCAACGAGCAGTACTTC. It specifies CASSPRLGQANEQYF.

Many counts were recorded for this clonotype. Being one base from a much bigger clone, this may be a read error. The genes are TRBV9 and TRBJ2-4; weak D call: TRBD1 (5 bases). CDR1 and CDR2 from the germline V gene are SGDLS and YYNGEE. This CDR3 is built from 14 residues. V lost 0 bases and J lost 8, with 12 bases in between. The CDR3 loop is CASSVEGKGHIQYF. DNA of the CDR3: TGTGCCAGCAGCGTAGAAGGAAAGGGGCACATTCAGTACTTC.